This TCR beta chain was recovered during a study of blood T cell repertoires in COVID-19 (dated by TCRdb to about 2020). The study in broad terms: Collaborator samples came from the United States, Italy and Spain and covered acute and convalescent phases of COVID-19. The material from the prospective study consisted of cDNA or gDNA derived from T cells, B-cell-depleted T cells, or PBMCs. The dataset comprised deeply sampled blood TCRbeta repertoires from subjects exposed to, actively infected with, or recovered from COVID-19. The repertoires were made available in a free public database intended to serve as a resource for research on the immune response to SARS-CoV-2. Samples came from the ongoing ImmuneRACE study (first 160 participants) plus 1,254 subjects from 6 global collaborators. The sample metadata nearly always contained a de-identified subject ID, COVID-19 status, age in years and sex. Where HLA class I and class II types were available, the types were taken from metadata supplied by the sample provider, not from assay-based typing.

The immunoSEQ Assay, a bias-controlled multiplex PCR, was used to amplify TCRbeta CDR3 regions from genomic DNA. Turning to the authors' computational methods: The number of nucleated cells in each sample was estimated by amplification of reference gene primers within the assay. To quantify the absolute abundance of each unique TCRbeta CDR3 rearrangement, sequence reads were collapsed and filtered. For each sample, productive Simpson clonality was calculated as the square root of Simpson's diversity index across productive rearrangements. TCRdb stores this immuneACCESS table with in-frame sequences only. Part of the clones is absent; in the studies checked, under half of the shortfall reflects unresolved V genes, and no reason is known for the rest. The DNA was the basis for D and trimming; V, J and clone size are from that table. The sample data list 87,000 or so clones, and around nine tenths of these were observed just once. In total, the top ten clones hold around 10% of the sample.

Including cysteine and phenylalanine, the CDR3 has 12 amino acids. Left in the record is the CDR3 DNA by itself, 36 bases read in frame from the first base. Based on the germline V gene, the CDR1 and CDR2 sequences are SQVTM and ANQGSEA. The junction shows trimming of 6 bases on V and 5 bases on J, and the gene matches do not reach 2 bases of it. General study outcomes and caveats: The quantity of clinical and demographic metadata differed by source and by participant and was supplied without curation.

Whole blood was collected in K2EDTA tubes by collaborating institutions according to the institutions' own protocols. For TCRbeta analysis, collaborator samples were shipped as frozen whole blood, as isolated PBMCs, or as DNA extracted from either sample type. Concerning this clone: The clone's antigen remains unknown. Base qualities are not at hand, and no much larger clone is one base apart.

This TCR came from a man at least 80 years old with acute or convalescent COVID-19. The sample was peripheral blood. The V and J segments used are TRBV29-1 and TRBJ2-5; 11 bases in between match TRBD2. The CDR3: CSVRLAGETQYF. The bases are TGCAGCGTCAGACTAGCGGGGGAGACCCAGTACTTC.